A selection of T cell receptor beta chains follows, all from one sample in a study of shared clonotypes between healthy human individuals. Sequencing was performed with immunoSEQ multiplex PCR; in TCRdb, only in-frame clones are kept and a portion is missing. This sample has 450,000 to 600,000 clones, with less than 80% found just once. Sequenced: PBMCs. The receptors originated from a woman between 40 and 55 years old in good health. Some clones in this sample may be carry-over from other donors' samples. CDR3s include the opening cysteine and the closing phenylalanine or tryptophan. A D gene is named only where the DNA matches it firmly. Clone size appears in some rows only: once, few, many, or a class for an expanded clone.

d_call j_call clone_size v_call cdr3_aa cdr3_nt
- TRBJ1-2 - TRBV6-1 CASSQTAYGYTF TGTGCCAGCAGCCAGACAGCCTATGGCTACACCTTC
TRBD1 TRBJ2-1 - TRBV7-8 CASSPQSRQGAEQFF TGTGCCAGCAGCCCCCAGAGCCGACAGGGGGCTGAGCAGTTCTTC
- TRBJ1-1 - TRBV30 CGIVRGRSDTEAFF TGTGGAATCGTACGGGGCAGGTCTGACACTGAAGCTTTCTTT
- TRBJ1-2 - TRBV19 CASSTGTGTANYGYTF TGTGCCAGTAGTACGGGAACCGGGACGGCTAACTATGGCTACACCTTC
- TRBJ1-1 once TRBV11-1 CASSPRSAGDSEAFF TGTGCCAGCAGCCCTCGCTCGGCGGGGGATTCTGAAGCTTTCTTT
- TRBJ2-1 - TRBV9 CASSLHERASSYNEQFF TGTGCCAGCAGCCTCCACGAGCGGGCAAGCTCCTACAATGAGCAGTTCTTC
- TRBJ2-2 - TRBV19 CASSPQTNTGELFF TGTGCCAGTAGCCCCCAGACGAACACCGGGGAGCTGTTTTTT
- TRBJ2-2 - TRBV6-1 CASSEDVQNTGELFF TGTGCCAGCAGTGAAGACGTCCAGAACACCGGGGAGCTGTTTTTT
- TRBJ1-1 many TRBV6-1 CASTLEAEAFF TGTGCCAGCACACTGGAGGCTGAAGCTTTCTTT
TRBD2 TRBJ2-3 - TRBV18 CASSPLLAGSAGVDTQYF TGTGCCAGCTCACCCCTACTCGCAGGATCGGCGGGAGTAGATACGCAGTATTTT
- TRBJ1-2 - TRBV28 CASSFRGLGLPGGYTF TGTGCCAGCAGTTTCCGGGGCCTAGGGCTTCCAGGTGGCTACACCTTC
TRBD2 TRBJ2-5 - TRBV7-2 CASSPQLAQRRETQYF TGTGCCAGCAGCCCCCAACTAGCGCAAAGGCGGGAGACCCAGTACTTC
TRBD2 TRBJ2-1 - TRBV7-6 CASSLLRREAYNEQFF TGTGCCAGCAGCTTATTAAGGCGGGAGGCCTACAATGAGCAGTTCTTC
- TRBJ1-1 - TRBV7-9 CASSLVSGLNTEAFF TGTGCCAGCAGCTTGGTATCGGGGTTGAACACTGAAGCTTTCTTT
TRBD2 TRBJ2-3 - TRBV5-4 CASRDEKRDTDTQYF TGTGCCAGCAGGGACGAGAAGCGGGACACAGATACGCAGTATTTT
- TRBJ2-1 - TRBV5-1 CASSITGEANHNEQFF TGCGCCAGCAGCATTACAGGAGAAGCTAACCACAATGAGCAGTTCTTC
TRBD1 TRBJ1-3 - TRBV5-6 CASSLEGAGGNTIYF TGTGCCAGCAGCTTGGAGGGGGCAGGAGGAAACACCATATATTTT
- TRBJ2-3 - TRBV4-3 CASSPFLNTDTQYF TGCGCCAGCAGTCCGTTCCTAAACACAGATACGCAGTATTTT
TRBD2 TRBJ2-1 few TRBV7-8 CASSFAGGRSNEQFF TGTGCCAGCAGCTTTGCGGGAGGACGGAGCAATGAGCAGTTCTTC
- TRBJ2-1 few TRBV12-5 CASGLGYNEQFF TGTGCTAGTGGTTTGGGCTACAATGAGCAGTTCTTC
TRBD2 TRBJ2-5 - TRBV5-1 CASSPPASGTQETQYF TGCGCCAGCAGCCCGCCGGCTAGCGGGACCCAAGAGACCCAGTACTTC
TRBD1 TRBJ2-7 - TRBV10-3 CAISDGQGNYEQYF TGTGCCATCAGTGACGGACAGGGGAACTACGAGCAGTACTTC
- TRBJ2-1 - TRBV27 CASSMVGKTYNEQFF TGTGCCAGCAGTATGGTGGGGAAAACTTACAATGAGCAGTTCTTC
TRBD2 TRBJ2-5 - TRBV6-1 CASSEGLAQETQYF TGTGCCAGCAGTGAAGGACTAGCCCAAGAGACCCAGTACTTC
- TRBJ2-7 - TRBV28 CASSTSGGSGVYEQYF TGTGCCAGCAGTACCTCAGGGGGGAGCGGGGTCTACGAGCAGTACTTC
TRBD1 TRBJ2-7 - TRBV5-4 CASSATGHEQYF TGTGCCAGCAGCGCGACAGGGCACGAGCAGTACTTC
- TRBJ2-6 - TRBV6-1 CASSEALGQISGANVLTF TGTGCCAGCAGTGAAGCCCTAGGACAGATCTCTGGGGCCAACGTCCTGACTTTC
TRBD2 TRBJ2-5 - TRBV28 CASSSGGIQETQYF TGTGCCAGCAGTTCGGGAGGGATCCAAGAGACCCAGTACTTC
- TRBJ1-4 - TRBV27 CASSSGLQAATEKLFF TGTGCCAGCAGTTCTGGGCTCCAGGCGGCTACTGAAAAACTGTTTTTT